This record looks at one T cell receptor beta chain sequence and its context. This table comes from immunoSEQ multiplex PCR, and its TCRdb copy is limited to in-frame clones, with some not included. The sample includes about 260,000 clones, more than 80% of them seen just once. This sample is drawn from a study of blood T cell repertoires in COVID-19. Study at large: Whether acute or convalescent, the COVID-19 samples came from the United States, Italy and Spain. PBMCs, B-cell-depleted T cells, or T cells provided the cDNA or gDNA that made up the material.

CDR1 and CDR2 (germline): SGDLS, YYNGEE. V lost 0 bases and J lost 1, with 14 bases in between. The CDR3 loop spans 16 amino acids. Source material: PBMCs or T cells enriched from blood (not recorded which). The V call is TRBV9, the J call TRBJ2-7; TRBD1 might be the D (5 bases). The TCR comes from a woman in her thirties with acute COVID-19. The CDR3 region is CASSVAPNRQSYEQYF. In nucleotides, the CDR3 is TGTGCCAGCAGCGTAGCCCCCAACAGGCAGTCCTACGAGCAGTACTTC.